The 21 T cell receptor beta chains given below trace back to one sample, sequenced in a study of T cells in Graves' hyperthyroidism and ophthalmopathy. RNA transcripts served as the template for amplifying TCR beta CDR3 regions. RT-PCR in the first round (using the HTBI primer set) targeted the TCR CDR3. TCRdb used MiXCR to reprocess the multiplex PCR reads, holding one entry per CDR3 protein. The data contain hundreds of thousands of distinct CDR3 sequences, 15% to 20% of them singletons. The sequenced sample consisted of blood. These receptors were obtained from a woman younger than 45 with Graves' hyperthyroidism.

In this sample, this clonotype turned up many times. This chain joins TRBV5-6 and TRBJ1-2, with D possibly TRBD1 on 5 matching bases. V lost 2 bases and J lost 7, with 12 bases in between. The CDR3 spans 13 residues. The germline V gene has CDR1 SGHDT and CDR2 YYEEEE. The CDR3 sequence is CASSFLGARGYTF. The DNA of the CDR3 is TGTGCCAGCAGCTTTCTTGGGGCGCGTGGCTACACCTTC.

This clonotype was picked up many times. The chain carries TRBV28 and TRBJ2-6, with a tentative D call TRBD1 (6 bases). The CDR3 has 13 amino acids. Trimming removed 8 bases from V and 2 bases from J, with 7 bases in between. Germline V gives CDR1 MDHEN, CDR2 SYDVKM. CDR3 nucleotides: TGTGCCAGCCGACAGGCTGGGGCCAACGTCCTGACTTTC. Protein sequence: CASRQAGANVLTF.

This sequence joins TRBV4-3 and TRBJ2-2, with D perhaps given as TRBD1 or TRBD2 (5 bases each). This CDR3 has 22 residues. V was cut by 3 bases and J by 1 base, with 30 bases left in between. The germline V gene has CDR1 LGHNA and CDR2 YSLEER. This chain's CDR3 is CASSHDKGPGLPGTKNTGELFF. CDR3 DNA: TGCGCCAGCAGCCACGATAAGGGGCCAGGGTTGCCAGGGACGAAGAACACCGGGGAGCTGTTTTTT.

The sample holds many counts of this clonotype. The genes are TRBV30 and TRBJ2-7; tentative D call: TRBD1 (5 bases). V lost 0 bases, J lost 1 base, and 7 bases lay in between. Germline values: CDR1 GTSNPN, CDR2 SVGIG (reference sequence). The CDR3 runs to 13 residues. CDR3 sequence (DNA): TGTGCCTGGAGTGTAGGGGATTCCTACGAGCAGTACTTC. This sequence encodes CAWSVGDSYEQYF.

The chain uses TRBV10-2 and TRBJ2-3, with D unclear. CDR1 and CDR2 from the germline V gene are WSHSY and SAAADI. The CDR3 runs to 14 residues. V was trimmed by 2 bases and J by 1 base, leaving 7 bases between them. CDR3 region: CASSEVVRTDTQYF. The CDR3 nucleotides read TGCGCCAGCAGTGAGGTGGTCCGCACAGATACGCAGTATTTT.

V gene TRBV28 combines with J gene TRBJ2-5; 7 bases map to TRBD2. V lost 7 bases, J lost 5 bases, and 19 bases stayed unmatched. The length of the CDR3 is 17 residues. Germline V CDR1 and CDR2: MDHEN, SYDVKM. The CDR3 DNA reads TGTGCCAGCAACTCTTTCGTGGGGACGGGGGGAGGGGAGACCCAGTACTTC. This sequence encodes CASNSFVGTGGGETQYF.

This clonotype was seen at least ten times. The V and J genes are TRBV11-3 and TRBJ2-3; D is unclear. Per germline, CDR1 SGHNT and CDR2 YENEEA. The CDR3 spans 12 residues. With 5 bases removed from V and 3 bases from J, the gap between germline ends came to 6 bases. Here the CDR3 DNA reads TGTGCCAGCAGCCTCCAGACAGATACGCAGTATTTT. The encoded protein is CASSLQTDTQYF.

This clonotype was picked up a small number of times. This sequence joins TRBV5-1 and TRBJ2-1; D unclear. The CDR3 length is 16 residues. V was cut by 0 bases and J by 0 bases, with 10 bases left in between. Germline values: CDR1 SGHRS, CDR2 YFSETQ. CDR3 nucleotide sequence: TGCGCCAGCAGCTTGGGGTCAGGCCGCTCCTACAATGAGCAGTTCTTC. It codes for CASSLGSGRSYNEQFF.

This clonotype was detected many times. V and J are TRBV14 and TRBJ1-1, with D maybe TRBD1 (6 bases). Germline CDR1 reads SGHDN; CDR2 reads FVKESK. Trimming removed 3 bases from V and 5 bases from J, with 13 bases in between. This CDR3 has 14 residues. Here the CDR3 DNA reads TGTGCCAGCAGCCAGCGGGGGGCTTGGACTGAAGCTTTCTTT. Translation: CASSQRGAWTEAFF.

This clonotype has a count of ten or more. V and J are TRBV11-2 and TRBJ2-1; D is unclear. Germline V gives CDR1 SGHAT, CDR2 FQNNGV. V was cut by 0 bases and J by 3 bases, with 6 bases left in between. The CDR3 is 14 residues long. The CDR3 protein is CASSLDPGYNEQFF. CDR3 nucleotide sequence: TGTGCCAGCAGCTTAGATCCAGGCTACAATGAGCAGTTCTTC. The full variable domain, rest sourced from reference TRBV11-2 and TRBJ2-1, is EAGVAQSPRYKIIEKRQSVAFWCNPISGHATLYWYQQILGQGPKLLIQFQNNGVVDDSQLPKDRFSAERLKGVDSTLKIQPAKLEDSAVYLCASSLDPGYNEQFFGPGTRLTVL.

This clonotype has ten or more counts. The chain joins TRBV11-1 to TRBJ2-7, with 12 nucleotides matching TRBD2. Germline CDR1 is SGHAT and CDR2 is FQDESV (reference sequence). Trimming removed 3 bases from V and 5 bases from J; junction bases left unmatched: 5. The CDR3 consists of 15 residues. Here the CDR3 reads CASSLTSGSRDEQYF. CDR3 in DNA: TGTGCCAGCAGCTTGACTAGCGGGAGCAGAGACGAGCAGTACTTC.

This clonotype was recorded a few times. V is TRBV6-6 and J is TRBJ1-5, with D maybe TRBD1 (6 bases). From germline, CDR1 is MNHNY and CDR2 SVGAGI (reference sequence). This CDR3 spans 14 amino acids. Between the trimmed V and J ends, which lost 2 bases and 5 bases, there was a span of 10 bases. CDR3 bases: TGTGCCAGCAGTTACGGCGGGGGCCATCAGCCCCAGCATTTT. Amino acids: CASSYGGGHQPQHF.

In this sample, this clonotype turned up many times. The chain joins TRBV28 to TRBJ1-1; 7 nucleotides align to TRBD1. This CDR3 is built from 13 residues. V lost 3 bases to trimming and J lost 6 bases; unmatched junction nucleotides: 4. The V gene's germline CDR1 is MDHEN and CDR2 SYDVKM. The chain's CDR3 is CASSFRRGPEAFF. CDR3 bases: TGTGCCAGCAGTTTCCGAAGGGGGCCTGAAGCTTTCTTT.

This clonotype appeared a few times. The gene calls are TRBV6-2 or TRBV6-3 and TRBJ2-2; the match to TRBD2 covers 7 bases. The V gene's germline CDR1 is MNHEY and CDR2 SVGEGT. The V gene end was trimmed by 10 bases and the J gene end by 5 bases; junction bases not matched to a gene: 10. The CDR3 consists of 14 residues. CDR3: CAILKAGVTGELFF. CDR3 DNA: TGTGCCATCCTGAAGGCGGGAGTAACCGGGGAGCTGTTTTTT.

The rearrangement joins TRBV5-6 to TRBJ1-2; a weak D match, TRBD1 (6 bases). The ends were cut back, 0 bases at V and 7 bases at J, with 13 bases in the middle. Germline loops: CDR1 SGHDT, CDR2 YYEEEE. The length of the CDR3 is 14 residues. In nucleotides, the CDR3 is TGTGCCAGCAGCTTGGAGGGGGTCAGGGTTGGCTACACCTTC. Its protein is CASSLEGVRVGYTF.

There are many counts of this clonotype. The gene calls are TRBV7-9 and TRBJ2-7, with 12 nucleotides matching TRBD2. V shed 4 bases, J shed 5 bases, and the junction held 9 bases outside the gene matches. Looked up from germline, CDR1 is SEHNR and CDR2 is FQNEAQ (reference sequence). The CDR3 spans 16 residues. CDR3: CASSSTTSGRYHEQYF. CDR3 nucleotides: TGTGCCAGCAGCTCAACAACTAGCGGGAGGTACCACGAGCAGTACTTC.

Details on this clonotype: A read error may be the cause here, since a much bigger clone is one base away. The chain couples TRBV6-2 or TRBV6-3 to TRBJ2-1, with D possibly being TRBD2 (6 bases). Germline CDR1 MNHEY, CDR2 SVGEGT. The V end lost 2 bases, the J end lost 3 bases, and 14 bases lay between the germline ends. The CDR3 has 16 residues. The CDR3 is CASSYTPRLGYNEQFF. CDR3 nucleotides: TGTGCCAGCAGTTACACCCCGAGACTAGGCTACAATGAGCAGTTCTTC.

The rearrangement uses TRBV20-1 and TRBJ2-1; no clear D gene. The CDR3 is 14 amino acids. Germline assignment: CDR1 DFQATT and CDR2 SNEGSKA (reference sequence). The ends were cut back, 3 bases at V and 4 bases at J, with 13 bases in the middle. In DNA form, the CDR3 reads TGCAGTGCTAGGGTGTCCGGCTTTTACAATGAGCAGTTCTTC. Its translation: CSARVSGFYNEQFF.

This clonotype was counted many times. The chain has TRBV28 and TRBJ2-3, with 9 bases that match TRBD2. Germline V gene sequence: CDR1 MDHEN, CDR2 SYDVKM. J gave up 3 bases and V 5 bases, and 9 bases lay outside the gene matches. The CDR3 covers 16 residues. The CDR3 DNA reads TGTGCCAGCAGTCCAGAGAGCGGGAGGCTAACAGATACGCAGTATTTT. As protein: CASSPESGRLTDTQYF.

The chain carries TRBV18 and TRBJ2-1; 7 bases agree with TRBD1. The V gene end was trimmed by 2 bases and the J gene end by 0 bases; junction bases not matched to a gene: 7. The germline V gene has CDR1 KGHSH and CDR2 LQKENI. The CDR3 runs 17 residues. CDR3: CASSPRTGRSSYNEQFF. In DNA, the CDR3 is TGTGCCAGCTCACCAAGGACAGGCCGAAGCTCCTACAATGAGCAGTTCTTC. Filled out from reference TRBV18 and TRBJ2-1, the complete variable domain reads NAGVMQNPRHLVRRRGQEARLRCSPMKGHSHVYWYRQLPEEGLKFMVYLQKENIIDESGMPKERFSAEFPKEGPSILRIQQVVRGDSAAYFCASSPRTGRSSYNEQFFGPGTRLTVL.

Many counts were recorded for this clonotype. CDR3 sequence (DNA): TGTGCCAGCAGCTTTCACGGACTAGCTTGGGAGCAGTACTTC. Residues: CASSFHGLAWEQYF. The V and J genes are TRBV3-1 and TRBJ2-7; TRBD2 agrees at 8 bases. The CDR3 loop spans 14 amino acids. J gave up 7 bases and V 5 bases, and 10 bases lay outside the gene matches. Germline assignment: CDR1 LGHDT and CDR2 YNNKEL (reference sequence).